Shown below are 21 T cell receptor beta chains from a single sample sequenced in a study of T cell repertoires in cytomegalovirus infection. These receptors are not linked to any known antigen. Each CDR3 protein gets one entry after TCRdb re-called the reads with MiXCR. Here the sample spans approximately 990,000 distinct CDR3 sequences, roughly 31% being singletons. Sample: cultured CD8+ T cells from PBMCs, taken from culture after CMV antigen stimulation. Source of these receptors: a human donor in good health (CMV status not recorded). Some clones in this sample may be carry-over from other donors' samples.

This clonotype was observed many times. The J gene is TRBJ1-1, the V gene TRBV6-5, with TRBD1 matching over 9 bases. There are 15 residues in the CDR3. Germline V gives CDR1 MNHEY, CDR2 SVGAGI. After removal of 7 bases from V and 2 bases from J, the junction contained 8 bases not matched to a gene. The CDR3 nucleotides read TGTGCCAGCACCCAAGGGACAGGGCTTAACACTGAAGCTTTCTTT. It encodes CASTQGTGLNTEAFF.

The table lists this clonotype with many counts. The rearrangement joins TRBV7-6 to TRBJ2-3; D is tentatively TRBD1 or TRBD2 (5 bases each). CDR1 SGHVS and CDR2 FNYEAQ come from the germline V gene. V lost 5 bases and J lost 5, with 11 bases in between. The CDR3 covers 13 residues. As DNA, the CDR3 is TGTGCCAGCAGCCCCTTTGGGGGAGATACGCAGTATTTT. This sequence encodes CASSPFGGDTQYF.

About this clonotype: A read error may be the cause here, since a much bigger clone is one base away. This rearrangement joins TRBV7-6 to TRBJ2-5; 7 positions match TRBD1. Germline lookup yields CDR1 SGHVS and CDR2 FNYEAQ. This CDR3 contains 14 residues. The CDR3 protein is CVSSPTGRQETQYF. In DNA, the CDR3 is TGTGTCAGCAGCCCGACAGGGCGCCAAGAGACCCAGTACTTC.

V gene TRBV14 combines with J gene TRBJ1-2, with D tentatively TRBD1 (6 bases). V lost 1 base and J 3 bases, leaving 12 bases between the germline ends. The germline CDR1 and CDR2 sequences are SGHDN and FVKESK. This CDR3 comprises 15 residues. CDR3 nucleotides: TGTGCCAGCAGCCAAGCACCGACAGGCTACTATGGCTACACCTTC. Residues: CASSQAPTGYYGYTF.

CDR3 coding DNA: TGTGCCAGCAGCCAAGTTGACTACTCCTACGAGCAGTACTTC. This translates into CASSQVDYSYEQYF. This sequence joins TRBV14 and TRBJ2-7; D might be TRBD2 (5 bases). CDR1 and CDR2 (germline): SGHDN, FVKESK. The CDR3 extends over 14 amino acids. The V gene lost 1 base and the J gene lost 0 bases, with 7 bases spanning the gap.

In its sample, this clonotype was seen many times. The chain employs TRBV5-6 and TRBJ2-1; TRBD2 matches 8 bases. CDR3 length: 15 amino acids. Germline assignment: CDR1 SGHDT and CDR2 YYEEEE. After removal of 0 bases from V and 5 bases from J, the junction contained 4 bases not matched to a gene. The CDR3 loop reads CASSLGTSYNNEQFF. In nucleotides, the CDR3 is TGTGCCAGCAGCTTGGGGACTAGCTATAACAATGAGCAGTTCTTC.

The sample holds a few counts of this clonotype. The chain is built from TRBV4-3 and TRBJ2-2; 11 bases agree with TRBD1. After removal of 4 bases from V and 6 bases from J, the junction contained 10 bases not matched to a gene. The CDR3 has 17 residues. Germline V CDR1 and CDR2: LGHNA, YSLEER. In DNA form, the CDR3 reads TGCGCCAGCAGCCCGGACAGGGGGCCATATTCGGCCGGGGAGCTGTTTTTT. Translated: CASSPDRGPYSAGELFF.

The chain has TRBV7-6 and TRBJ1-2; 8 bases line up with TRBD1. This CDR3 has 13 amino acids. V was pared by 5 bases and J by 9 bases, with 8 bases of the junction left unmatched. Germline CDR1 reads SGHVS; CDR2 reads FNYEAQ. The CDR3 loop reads CASSRRGQQSYTF. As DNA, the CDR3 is TGTGCCAGCAGCCGCAGGGGGCAACAGAGCTACACCTTC.

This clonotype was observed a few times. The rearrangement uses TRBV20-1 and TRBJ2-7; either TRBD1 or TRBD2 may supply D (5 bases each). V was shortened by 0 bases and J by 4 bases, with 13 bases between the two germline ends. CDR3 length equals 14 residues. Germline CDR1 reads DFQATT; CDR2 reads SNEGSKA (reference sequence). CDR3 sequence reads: CSARDPGAQYEQYV. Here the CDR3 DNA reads TGCAGTGCTAGAGACCCCGGGGCCCAATACGAGCAGTACGTC.

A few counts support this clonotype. CDR3 amino acids: CASGRGRASQETQYF. Written as DNA, the CDR3 is TGCGCCAGCGGCCGGGGGAGGGCCTCCCAAGAGACCCAGTACTTC. This chain links TRBV23-1 with TRBJ2-5, with TRBD2 matching over 7 bases. Being an ORF, TRBV23-1 has a function that is uncertain. Losses at the gene ends were 8 bases for V and 1 base for J; bases not matched to a gene: 10. This CDR3 has 15 residues.

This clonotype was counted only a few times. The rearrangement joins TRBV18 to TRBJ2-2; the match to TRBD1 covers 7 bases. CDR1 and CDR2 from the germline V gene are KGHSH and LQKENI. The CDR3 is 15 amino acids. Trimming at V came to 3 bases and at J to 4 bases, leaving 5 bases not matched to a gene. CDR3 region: CASSPGTASTGELFF. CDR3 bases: TGTGCCAGCTCACCCGGGACAGCCTCCACCGGGGAGCTGTTTTTT.

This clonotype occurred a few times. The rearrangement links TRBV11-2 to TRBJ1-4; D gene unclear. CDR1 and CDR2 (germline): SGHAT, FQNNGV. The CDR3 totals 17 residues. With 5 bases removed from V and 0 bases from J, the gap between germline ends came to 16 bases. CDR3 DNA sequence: TGTGCCAGCAGCATATCTTCTGTCGTTCCAACTAATGAAAAACTGTTTTTT. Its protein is CASSISSVVPTNEKLFF.

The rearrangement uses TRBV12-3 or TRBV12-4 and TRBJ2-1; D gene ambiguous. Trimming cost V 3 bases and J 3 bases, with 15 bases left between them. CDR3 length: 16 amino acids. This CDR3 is CASSFLARPRYNEQFF. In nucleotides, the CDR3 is TGTGCCAGCAGTTTTTTAGCCCGGCCCCGCTACAATGAGCAGTTCTTC.

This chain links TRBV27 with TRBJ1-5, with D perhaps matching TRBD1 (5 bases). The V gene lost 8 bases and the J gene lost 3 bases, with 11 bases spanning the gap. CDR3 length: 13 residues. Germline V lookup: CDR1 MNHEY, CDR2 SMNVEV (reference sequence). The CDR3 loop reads CASGHLLNQPQHF. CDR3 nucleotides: TGTGCCAGCGGACACCTCCTCAATCAGCCCCAGCATTTT.

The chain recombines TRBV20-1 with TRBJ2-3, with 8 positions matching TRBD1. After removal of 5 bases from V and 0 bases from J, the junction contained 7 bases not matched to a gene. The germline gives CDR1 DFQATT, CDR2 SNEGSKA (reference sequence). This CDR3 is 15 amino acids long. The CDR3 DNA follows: TGCAGTGCTTCTTCGACAGGGGCTAGCACAGATACGCAGTATTTT. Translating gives CSASSTGASTDTQYF.

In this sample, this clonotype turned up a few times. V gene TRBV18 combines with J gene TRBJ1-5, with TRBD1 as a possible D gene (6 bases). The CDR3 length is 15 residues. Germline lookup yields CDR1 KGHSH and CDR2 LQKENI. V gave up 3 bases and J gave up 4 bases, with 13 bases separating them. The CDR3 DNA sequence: TGTGCCAGCTCACCTCCTGGACAGAGGAATCAGCCCCAGCATTTT. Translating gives CASSPPGQRNQPQHF.

CDR3 residues: CASSQWGGPYEQYV. Here the CDR3 DNA reads TGTGCCAGCAGCCAATGGGGGGGACCCTACGAGCAGTACGTC. The chain carries TRBV11-2 and TRBJ2-7; 7 bases line up with TRBD2. CDR1 and CDR2 (germline): SGHAT, FQNNGV. V lost 5 bases to trimming and J lost 2 bases; unmatched junction nucleotides: 6. This CDR3 has 14 residues.

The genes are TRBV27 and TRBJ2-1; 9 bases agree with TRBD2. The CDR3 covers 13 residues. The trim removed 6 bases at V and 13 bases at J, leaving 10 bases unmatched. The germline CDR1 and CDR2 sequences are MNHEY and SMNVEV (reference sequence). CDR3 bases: TGTGCCAGCAGCAGCGGGGGGCTCGTCCCTCAGTTCTTC. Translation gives CASSSGGLVPQFF.

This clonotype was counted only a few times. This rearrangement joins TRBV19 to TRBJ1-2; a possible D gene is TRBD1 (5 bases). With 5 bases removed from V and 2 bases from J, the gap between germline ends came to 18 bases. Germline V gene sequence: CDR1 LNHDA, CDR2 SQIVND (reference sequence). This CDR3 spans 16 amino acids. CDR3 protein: CASSLPSGSRNYGYTF. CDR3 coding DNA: TGTGCCAGTAGTCTCCCATCAGGGTCAAGAAACTATGGCTACACCTTC.

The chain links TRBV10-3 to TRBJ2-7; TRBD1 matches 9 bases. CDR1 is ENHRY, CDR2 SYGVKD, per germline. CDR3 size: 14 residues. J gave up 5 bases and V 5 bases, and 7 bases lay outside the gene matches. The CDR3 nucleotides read TGTGCCATCAGTTTGGGACAGGGAGGGGACGAGCAGTACGTC. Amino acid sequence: CAISLGQGGDEQYV.

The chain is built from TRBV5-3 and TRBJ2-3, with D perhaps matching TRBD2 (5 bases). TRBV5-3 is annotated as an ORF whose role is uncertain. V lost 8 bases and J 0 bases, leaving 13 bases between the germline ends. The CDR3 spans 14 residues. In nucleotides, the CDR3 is TGTGCCAGCACCTTGACGGGGAGCACAGATACGCAGTATTTT. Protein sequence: CASTLTGSTDTQYF.